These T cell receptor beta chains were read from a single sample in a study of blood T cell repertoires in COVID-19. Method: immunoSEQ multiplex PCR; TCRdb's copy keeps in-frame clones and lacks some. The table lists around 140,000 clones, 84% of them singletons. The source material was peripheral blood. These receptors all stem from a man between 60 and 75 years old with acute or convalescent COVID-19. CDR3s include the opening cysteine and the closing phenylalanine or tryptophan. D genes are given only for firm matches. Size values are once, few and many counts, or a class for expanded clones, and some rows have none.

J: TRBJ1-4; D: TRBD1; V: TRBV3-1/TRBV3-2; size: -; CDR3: CASSLTGGPVGEKLFF; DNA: TGTGCCAGCAGCCTTACAGGGGGCCCTGTTGGTGAAAAACTGTTTTTT
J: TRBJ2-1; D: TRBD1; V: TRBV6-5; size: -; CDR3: CASRGQGGYNEQFF; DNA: TGTGCCAGCCGGGGACAGGGAGGCTACAATGAGCAGTTCTTC
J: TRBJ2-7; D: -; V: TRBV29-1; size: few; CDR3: CSVGVDSYEQYF; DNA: TGCAGCGTTGGAGTTGATTCCTACGAGCAGTACTTC
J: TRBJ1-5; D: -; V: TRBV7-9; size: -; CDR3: CASSRSGTSNQPQHF; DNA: TGTGCCAGCAGCCGAAGCGGGACAAGCAATCAGCCCCAGCATTTT
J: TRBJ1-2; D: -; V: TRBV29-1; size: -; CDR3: CSVEISPNYGYTF; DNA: TGCAGCGTTGAAATCTCCCCTAACTATGGCTACACCTTC
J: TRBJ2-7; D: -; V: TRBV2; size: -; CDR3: CASRLSGDSYEQYF; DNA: TGTGCCAGCAGGTTGTCGGGAGATTCCTACGAGCAGTACTTC
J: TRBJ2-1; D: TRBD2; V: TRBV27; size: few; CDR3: CASSLFSGVYNEQFF; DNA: TGTGCCAGCAGTTTATTTAGCGGGGTGTACAATGAGCAGTTCTTC
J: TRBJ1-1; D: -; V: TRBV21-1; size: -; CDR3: CASSCTRTGEIGAFF; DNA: TGTGCCAGCAGCTGTACCCGGACAGGGGAAATAGGAGCTTTCTTT
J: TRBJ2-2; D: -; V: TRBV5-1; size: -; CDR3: CASSSTGYTGELFF; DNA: TGCGCCAGCAGCTCAACAGGGTACACCGGGGAGCTGTTTTTT
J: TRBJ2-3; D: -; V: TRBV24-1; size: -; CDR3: CATSDSWTGTDTQYF; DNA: TGTGCCACCAGTGATTCCTGGACAGGCACAGATACGCAGTATTTT
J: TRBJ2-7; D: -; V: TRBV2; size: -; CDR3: CASSATGYYEQYF; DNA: TGTGCCAGCAGCGCTACAGGGTACTACGAGCAGTACTTC
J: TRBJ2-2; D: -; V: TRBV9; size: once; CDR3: CASSVYTGELFF; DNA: TGTGCCAGCAGCGTCTACACCGGGGAGCTGTTTTTT
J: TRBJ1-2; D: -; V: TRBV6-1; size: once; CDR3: CASSEYFPPDYGYTF; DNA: TGTGCCAGCAGTGAATATTTCCCCCCAGACTATGGCTACACCTTC
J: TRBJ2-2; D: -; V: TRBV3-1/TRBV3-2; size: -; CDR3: CASSPSGGTGELFF; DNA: TGTGCCAGCAGCCCCTCTGGAGGCACCGGGGAGCTGTTTTTT
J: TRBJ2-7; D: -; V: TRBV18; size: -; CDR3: CASSPGHSTYEQYF; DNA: TGTGCCAGCTCACCGGGACATTCGACCTACGAGCAGTACTTC
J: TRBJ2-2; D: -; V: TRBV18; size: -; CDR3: CASSPAGGANTGELFF; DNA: TGTGCCAGCTCACCAGCGGGCGGGGCTAACACCGGGGAGCTGTTTTTT
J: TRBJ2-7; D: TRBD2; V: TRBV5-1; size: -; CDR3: CASSSKAGVYEQYF; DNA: TGCGCCAGCAGCTCTAAGGCGGGGGTCTACGAGCAGTACTTC
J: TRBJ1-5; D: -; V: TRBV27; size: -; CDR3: CASSLARGGQPQHF; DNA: TGTGCCAGCAGTTTAGCCAGGGGAGGGCAGCCCCAGCATTTT
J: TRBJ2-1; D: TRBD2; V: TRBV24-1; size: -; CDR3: CATSDLRASGRSYNEQFF; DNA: TGTGCCACCAGTGATTTGAGGGCTAGCGGCCGCTCCTACAATGAGCAGTTCTTC
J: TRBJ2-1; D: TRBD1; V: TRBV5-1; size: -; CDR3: CASSLYRGYNEQFF; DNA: TGCGCCAGCAGCTTGTACAGGGGCTACAATGAGCAGTTCTTC
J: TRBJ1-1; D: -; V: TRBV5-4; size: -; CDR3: CASSFVGVNTEAFF; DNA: TGTGCCAGCAGCTTTGTAGGGGTGAACACTGAAGCTTTCTTT
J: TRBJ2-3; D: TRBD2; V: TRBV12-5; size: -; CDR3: CASGLVAGGTDTQYF; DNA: TGTGCTAGTGGTTTGGTGGCGGGGGGCACAGATACGCAGTATTTT
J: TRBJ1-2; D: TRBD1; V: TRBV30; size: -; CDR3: CAQRQGAGFLEGYTF; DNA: TGTGCCCAAAGACAGGGGGCAGGTTTTTTGGAGGGCTACACCTTC
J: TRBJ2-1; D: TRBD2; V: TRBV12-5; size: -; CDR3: CASGSASGRATEQFF; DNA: TGTGCTAGTGGTTCAGCTAGCGGGAGGGCGACTGAGCAGTTCTTC
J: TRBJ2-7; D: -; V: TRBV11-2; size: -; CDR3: CASSRRGTGSYEQYF; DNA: TGTGCCAGCAGCAGACGGGGTACCGGATCCTACGAGCAGTACTTC
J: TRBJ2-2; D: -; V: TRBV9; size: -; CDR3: CASSVASAFGELFF; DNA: TGTGCCAGCAGCGTGGCTAGCGCCTTCGGGGAGCTGTTTTTT
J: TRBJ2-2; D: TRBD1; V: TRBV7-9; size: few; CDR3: CASGQGANTGELFF; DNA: TGTGCCAGTGGACAGGGGGCGAACACCGGGGAGCTGTTTTTT
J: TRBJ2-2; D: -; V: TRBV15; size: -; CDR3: CATSRTAVSNTGELFF; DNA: TGTGCCACCAGCAGAACGGCGGTCTCGAACACCGGGGAGCTGTTTTTT
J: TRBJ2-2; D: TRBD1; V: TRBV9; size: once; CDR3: CASSPRQGGTGELFF; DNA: TGTGCCAGCAGCCCCCGACAGGGTGGCACCGGGGAGCTGTTTTTT
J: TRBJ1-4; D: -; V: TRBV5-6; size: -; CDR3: CASSRTAYEKLFF; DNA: TGTGCCAGCAGCCGAACAGCCTATGAAAAACTGTTTTTT
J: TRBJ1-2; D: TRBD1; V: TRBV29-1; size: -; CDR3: CSVGQGVAGYTF; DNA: TGCAGCGTTGGACAGGGGGTAGCTGGCTACACCTTC
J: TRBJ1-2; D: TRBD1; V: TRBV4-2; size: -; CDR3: CASSQEGDRGQAGYTF; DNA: TGTGCCAGCAGCCAAGAGGGGGACAGGGGACAGGCTGGCTACACCTTC
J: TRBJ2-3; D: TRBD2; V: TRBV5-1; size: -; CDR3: CASSIASGGQDTQYF; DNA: TGCGCCAGCAGCATCGCTAGCGGGGGCCAAGATACGCAGTATTTT
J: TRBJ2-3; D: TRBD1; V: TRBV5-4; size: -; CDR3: CASSLPGTAVDTQYF; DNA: TGTGCCAGCAGCTTGCCCGGGACAGCTGTGGATACGCAGTATTTT
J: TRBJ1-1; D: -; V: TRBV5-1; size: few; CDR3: CASSLGGGIQTEAFF; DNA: TGCGCCAGCAGCTTGGGGGGCGGGATACAAACTGAAGCTTTCTTT
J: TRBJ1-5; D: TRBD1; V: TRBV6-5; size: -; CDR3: CASSPDRGLGQPQHF; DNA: TGTGCCAGCAGTCCTGACAGGGGGCTAGGTCAGCCCCAGCATTTT
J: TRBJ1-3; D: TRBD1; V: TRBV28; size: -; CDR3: CASSPGQGVSGNTIYF; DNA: TGTGCCAGCAGTCCGGGACAGGGCGTCTCTGGAAACACCATATATTTT
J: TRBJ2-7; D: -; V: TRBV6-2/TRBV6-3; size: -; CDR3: CASSYGTPGLSYEQYF; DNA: TGTGCCAGCAGTTACGGTACACCGGGACTCTCCTACGAGCAGTACTTC
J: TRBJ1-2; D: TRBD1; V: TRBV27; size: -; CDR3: CASSAGTGAANYGYTF; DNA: TGTGCCAGCAGTGCCGGGACAGGGGCAGCTAACTATGGCTACACCTTC
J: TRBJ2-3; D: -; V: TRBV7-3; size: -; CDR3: CASSPTGITSTDTQYF; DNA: TGTGCCAGCAGCCCCACAGGGATAACTAGCACAGATACGCAGTATTTT
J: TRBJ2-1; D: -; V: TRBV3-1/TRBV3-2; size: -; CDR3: CASSPGANEQFF; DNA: TGTGCCAGCAGCCCAGGGGCGAATGAGCAGTTCTTC
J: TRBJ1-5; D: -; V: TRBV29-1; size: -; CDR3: CSVGGGMVQPQHF; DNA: TGCAGCGTTGGGGGGGGAATGGTTCAGCCCCAGCATTTT
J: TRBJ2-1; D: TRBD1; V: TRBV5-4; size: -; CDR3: CASSLGTGDNEQFF; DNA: TGTGCCAGCAGCTTAGGGACAGGGGACAATGAGCAGTTCTTC
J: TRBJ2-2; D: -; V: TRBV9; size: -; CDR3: CASSQLGTGELFF; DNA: TGTGCCAGCAGCCAACTAGGGACCGGGGAGCTGTTTTTT
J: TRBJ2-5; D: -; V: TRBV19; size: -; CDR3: CASSIEFGETQYF; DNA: TGTGCCAGTAGTATTGAATTCGGGGAGACCCAGTACTTC
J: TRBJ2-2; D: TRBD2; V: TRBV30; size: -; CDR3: CAWSPTSAATGELFF; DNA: TGTGCCTGGAGTCCGACTAGCGCCGCGACCGGGGAGCTGTTTTTT
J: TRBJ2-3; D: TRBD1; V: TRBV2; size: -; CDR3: CASTRDRGTDTQYF; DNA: TGTGCCAGCACCCGGGACAGAGGGACAGATACGCAGTATTTT
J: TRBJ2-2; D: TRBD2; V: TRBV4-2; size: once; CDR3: CASSLNPSGTNTGELFF; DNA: TGTGCCAGCAGCCTTAATCCTAGCGGAACGAACACCGGGGAGCTGTTTTTT
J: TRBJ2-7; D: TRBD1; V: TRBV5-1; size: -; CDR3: CASSARQGSDEQYF; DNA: TGCGCCAGCAGCGCAAGACAGGGATCAGACGAGCAGTACTTC